The TCR beta chain under discussion was sequenced for a study of cytomegalovirus exposure and HLA in healthy donors. With regard to this clone: Its specificity is unknown.

Study-wide points: Sequencing had likely introduced a cluster of highly shared sequence variants as an artifact. In vitro testing confirmed three CMV-associated chains as specific for CMV antigens. Reportedly, a later analysis found an Asian-associated ancestry cluster had fewer N-insertions than the roughly 700-donor mean.

The CDR3 consists of 15 residues. V lost 0 bases to trimming and J lost 2 bases, with 11 bases between them. Germline lookup yields CDR1 SGHRS and CDR2 YFSETQ. PCR primers comprised 60 Vbeta and 13 Jbeta primers. Authors' analysis steps: As a later analysis found, there were 80 million to 90 million unique TCR beta chains, of which 8.5 million to 14 million were shared. Assay: immunoSEQ multiplex PCR; the TCRdb copy retains only in-frame clones and omits some. The DNA gave D and trimming, while V, J and clone size come from that table. The sample holds 120,000 to 150,000 clones, nearly 85% seen once. The sample was PBMCs. This TCR was sampled from a male donor in good health and CMV-seronegative. The rearrangement uses TRBV5-1 and TRBJ1-1; D remains ambiguous. In nucleotides, the CDR3 is TGCGCCAGCAGCTTGGGGGCCAGACGTAACACTGAAGCTTTCTTT. This translates into CASSLGARRNTEAFF.